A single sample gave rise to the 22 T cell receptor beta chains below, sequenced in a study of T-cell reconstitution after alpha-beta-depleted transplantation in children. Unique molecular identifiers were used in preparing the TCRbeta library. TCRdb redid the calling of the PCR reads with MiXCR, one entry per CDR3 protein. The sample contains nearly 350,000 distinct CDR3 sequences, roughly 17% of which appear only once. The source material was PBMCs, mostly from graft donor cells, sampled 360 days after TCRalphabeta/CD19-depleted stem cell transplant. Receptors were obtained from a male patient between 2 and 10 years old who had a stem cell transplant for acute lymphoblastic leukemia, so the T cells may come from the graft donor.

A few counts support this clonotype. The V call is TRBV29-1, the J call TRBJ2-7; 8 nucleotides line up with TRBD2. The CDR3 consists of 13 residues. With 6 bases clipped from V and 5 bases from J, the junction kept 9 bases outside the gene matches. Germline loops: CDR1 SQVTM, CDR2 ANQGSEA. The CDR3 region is CSVDSGITDEQYF. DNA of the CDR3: TGCAGCGTGGATAGCGGGATTACCGACGAGCAGTACTTC.

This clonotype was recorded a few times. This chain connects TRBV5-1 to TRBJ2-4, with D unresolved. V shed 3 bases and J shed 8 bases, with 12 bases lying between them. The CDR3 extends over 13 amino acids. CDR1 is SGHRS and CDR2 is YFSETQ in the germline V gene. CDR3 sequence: CASSSVTRDIQYF. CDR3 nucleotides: TGCGCCAGCAGCTCGGTAACCCGCGACATTCAGTACTTC.

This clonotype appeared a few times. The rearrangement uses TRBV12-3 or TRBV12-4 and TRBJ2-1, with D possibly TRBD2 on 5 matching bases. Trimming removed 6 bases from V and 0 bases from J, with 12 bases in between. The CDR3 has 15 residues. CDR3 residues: CASRSGYSSYNEQFF. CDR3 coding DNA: TGTGCCAGCAGAAGCGGTTATAGCTCCTACAATGAGCAGTTCTTC.

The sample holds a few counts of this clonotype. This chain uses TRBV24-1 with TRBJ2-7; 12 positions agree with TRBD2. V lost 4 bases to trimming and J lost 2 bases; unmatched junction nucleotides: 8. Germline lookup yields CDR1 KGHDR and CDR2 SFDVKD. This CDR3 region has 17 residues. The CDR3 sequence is CATSDSRTSGTPYEQYF. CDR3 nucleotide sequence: TGTGCCACCAGTGACTCCCGGACTAGCGGGACACCCTACGAGCAGTACTTC.

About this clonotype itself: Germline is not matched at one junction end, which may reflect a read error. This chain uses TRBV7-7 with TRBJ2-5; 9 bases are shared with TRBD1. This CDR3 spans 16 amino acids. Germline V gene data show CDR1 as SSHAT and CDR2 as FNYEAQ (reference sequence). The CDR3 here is CASSLGQGIFGETQYF. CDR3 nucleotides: TGTGCTAGCAGCTTAGGACAGGGGATTTTTGGGGAGACCCAGTACTTC.

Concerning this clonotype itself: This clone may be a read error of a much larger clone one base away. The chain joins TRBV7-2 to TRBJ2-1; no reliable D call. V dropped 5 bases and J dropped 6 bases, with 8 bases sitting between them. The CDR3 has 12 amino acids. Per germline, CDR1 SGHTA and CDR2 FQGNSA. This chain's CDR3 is CASSPLTNEQFF. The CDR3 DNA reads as TGTGCCAGCAGCCCCCTTACCAATGAGCAGTTCTTC.

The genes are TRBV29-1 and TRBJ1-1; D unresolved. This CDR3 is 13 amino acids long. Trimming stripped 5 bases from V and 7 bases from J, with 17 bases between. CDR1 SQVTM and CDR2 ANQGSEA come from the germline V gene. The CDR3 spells CSVQGRQTLEAFF. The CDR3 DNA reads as TGCAGCGTTCAAGGCAGGCAAACTCTTGAAGCTTTCTTT.

The CDR3 DNA reads TGTGCCAGTAGTATAGTGGGGCCGAACGATGGCACAGATACGCAGTATTTT. It specifies CASSIVGPNDGTDTQYF. The rearrangement joins TRBV19 to TRBJ2-3; perhaps TRBD1 as D (5 bases). The CDR3 is made up of 17 amino acids. Trimming shortened V by 1 base and J by 1 base, and 15 bases separated the two germline ends. Germline values: CDR1 LNHDA, CDR2 SQIVND (reference sequence).

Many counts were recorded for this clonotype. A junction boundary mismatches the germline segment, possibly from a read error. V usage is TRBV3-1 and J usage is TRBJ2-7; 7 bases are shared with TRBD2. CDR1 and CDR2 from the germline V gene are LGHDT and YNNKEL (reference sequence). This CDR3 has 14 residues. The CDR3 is CASSQGPGRASTDF. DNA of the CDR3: TGTGCCAGCAGCCAAGGTCCGGGGAGGGCTAGTACGGACTTC.

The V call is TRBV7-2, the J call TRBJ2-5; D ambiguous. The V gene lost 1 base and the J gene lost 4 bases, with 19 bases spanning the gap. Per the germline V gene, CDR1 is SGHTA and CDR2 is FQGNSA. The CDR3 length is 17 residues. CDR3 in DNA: TGTGCCAGCAGCTTAGGACCCCTCGGGTGGAAAATAGAGACCCAGTACTTC. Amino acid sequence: CASSLGPLGWKIETQYF.

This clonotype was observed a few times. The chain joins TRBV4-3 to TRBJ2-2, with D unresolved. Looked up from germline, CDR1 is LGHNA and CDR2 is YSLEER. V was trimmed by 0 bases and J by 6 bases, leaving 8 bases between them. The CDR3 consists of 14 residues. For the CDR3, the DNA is TGCGCCAGCAGCCAAGATCCCATCCCCGGGGAGCTGTTTTTT. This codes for CASSQDPIPGELFF.

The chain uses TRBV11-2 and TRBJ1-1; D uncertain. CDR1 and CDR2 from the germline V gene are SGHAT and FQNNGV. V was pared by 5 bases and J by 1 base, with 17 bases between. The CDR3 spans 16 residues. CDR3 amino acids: CASSLSTVGANTEAFF. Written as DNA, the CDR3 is TGTGCCAGCAGCCTATCTACAGTGGGTGCGAACACTGAAGCTTTCTTT.

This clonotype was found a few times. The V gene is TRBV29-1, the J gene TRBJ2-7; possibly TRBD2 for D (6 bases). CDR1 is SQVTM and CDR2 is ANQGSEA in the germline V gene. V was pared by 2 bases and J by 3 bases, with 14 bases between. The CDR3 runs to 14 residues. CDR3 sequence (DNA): TGCAGCGTTGAACAGGCGGGAAGCGTCTACGAGCAGTACTTC. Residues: CSVEQAGSVYEQYF.

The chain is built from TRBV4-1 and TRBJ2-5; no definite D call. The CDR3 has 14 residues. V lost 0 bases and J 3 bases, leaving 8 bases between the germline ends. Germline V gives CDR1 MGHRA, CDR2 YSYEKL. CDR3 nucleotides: TGCGCCAGCAGCCAAGAAAGGACGAAAGAGACCCAGTACTTC. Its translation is CASSQERTKETQYF.

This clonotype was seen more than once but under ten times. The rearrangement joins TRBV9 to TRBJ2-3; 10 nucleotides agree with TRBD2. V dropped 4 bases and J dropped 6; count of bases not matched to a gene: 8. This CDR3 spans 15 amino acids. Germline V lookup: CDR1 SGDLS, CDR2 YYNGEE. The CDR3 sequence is CASSTSSGSGDTQYF. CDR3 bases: TGTGCCAGCAGCACTTCTAGCGGGAGCGGGGATACGCAGTATTTT. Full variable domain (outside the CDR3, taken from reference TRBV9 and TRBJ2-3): DSGVTQTPKHLITATGQRVTLRCSPRSGDLSVYWYQQSLDQGLQFLIQYYNGEERAKGNILERFSAQQFPDLHSELNLSSLELGDSALYFCASSTSSGSGDTQYFGPGTRLTVL.

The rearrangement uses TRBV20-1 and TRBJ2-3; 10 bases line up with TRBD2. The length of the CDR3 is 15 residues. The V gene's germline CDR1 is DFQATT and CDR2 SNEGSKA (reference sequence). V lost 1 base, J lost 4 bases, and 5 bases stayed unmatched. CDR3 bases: TGCAGTGCTAGAGTAAGCGGGAGGGCCCCAGATACGCAGTATTTT. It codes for CSARVSGRAPDTQYF.

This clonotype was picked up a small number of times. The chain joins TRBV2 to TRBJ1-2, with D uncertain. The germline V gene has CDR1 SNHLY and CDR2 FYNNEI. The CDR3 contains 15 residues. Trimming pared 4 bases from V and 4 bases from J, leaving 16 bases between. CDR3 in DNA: TGTGCCAGCAGTGGGAGGCGAGGCGGCCTCTATGGCTACACCTTC. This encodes CASSGRRGGLYGYTF.

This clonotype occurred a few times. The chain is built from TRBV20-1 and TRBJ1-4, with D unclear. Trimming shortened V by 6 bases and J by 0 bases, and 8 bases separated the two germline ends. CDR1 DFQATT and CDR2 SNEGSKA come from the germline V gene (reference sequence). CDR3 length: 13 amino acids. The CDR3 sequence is CSASWATNEKLFF. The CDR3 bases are TGCAGTGCCTCCTGGGCAACTAATGAAAAACTGTTTTTT.

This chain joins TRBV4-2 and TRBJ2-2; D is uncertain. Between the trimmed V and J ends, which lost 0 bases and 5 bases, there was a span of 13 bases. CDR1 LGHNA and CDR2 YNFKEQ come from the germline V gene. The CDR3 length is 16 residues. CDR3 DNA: TGTGCCAGCAGCCAAGAAGACCCTAGTGTTACCGGGGAGCTGTTTTTT. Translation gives CASSQEDPSVTGELFF.

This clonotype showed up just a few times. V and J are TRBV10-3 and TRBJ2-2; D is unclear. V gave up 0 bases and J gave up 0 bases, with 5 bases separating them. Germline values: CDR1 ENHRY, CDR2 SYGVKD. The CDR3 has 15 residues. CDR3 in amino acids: CAISESLANTGELFF. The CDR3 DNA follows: TGTGCCATCAGTGAGTCACTCGCGAACACCGGGGAGCTGTTTTTT.

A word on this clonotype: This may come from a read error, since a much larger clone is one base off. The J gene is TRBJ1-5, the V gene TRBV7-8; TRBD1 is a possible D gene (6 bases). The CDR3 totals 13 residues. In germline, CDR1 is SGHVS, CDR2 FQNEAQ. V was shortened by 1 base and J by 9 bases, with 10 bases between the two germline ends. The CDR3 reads CASSLDREGPQHF. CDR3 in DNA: TGTGCCAGCAGCTTAGACAGGGAGGGGCCCCAGCATTTT.

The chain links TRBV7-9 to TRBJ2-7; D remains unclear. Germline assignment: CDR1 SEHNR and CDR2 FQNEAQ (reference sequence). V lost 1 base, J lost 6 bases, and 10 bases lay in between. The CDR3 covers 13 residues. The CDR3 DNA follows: TGTGCCAGCAGCTTAGTGGGTCCCGGCGAGCAGTACTTC. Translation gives CASSLVGPGEQYF.